Below, one T cell receptor (beta chain) is given with its context. This clone was seen a single time. No cognate antigen has been identified for it. The sample holds no much larger clone one base away, and base qualities are not on file. Including the terminal cysteine and phenylalanine, the CDR3 comprises 15 residues. CDR3 DNA is the only sequence kept; it has 45 bases, read in frame from the first base. From the germline V gene, CDR1 is SGHRS and CDR2 is YFSETQ. Between the V and J ends, shortened by 2 bases and 2 bases respectively, the junction contains 14 bases. The donors were healthy, HIV-negative adults who had no recently reported acute infections or vaccinations. Every donor was a Caucasian adult living in Nashville, Tennessee, USA. In the unsorted samples, around 81 million PBMCs were counted, and genomic DNA was extracted using the QIAamp DNA Blood Mini kit. Blood was collected by leukapheresis, and PBMCs were isolated by Ficoll-Histopaque density gradient centrifugation and then cryopreserved in liquid nitrogen vapor phase.

The data originate from a study of shared clonotypes between healthy human individuals (dated by TCRdb to 2019 to 2021). About the study as a whole: Two women and a few men aged 18 to 49 years were included in the cohort. To estimate repertoire size and how much clonotypes are shared between individuals, the study performed deep sequencing of blood TCR repertoires from a few healthy adults. Libraries were prepared and TCR repertoires were sequenced by different laboratories using diverse techniques, in order to increase sequencing depth and limit assay-specific biases. Each donor's leukapheresis produced roughly between about 0.85 and 10 billion PBMCs.

The study at large found these results: Only blood was sampled, and tissue TCR repertoires likely differ from those in blood. The small number of donors limited the genetic and exposure-history diversity represented. Pairwise subsampling led to the expectation that sequencing depth would affect the degree of clonotype sharing among donors.

Using the deep immunoSEQ assay, multiplex PCR amplified TCR CDR3 regions from genomic DNA. Extracted genomic DNA from each cell subset was spread evenly across all wells of several immunoSEQ 96-well plates, with each plate serving as a replicate. For unsorted PBMC, about 300 ng of genomic DNA, equivalent to approximately 30,000 T cell genomes, went into each replicate PCR. Ten immunoSEQ deep assay plates were used to sequence the unsorted PBMC genomic DNA. Purified libraries were quantified with a Qubit 3.0 fluorometer, sized on a Bioanalyzer 2100, and re-quantified with the KAPA Library Quantification kit. Every immunoSEQ 96-well plate was sequenced on a separate single-read 150-cycle Illumina NextSeq 550 flow cell. The original methods were these. Because only junctional sequences without quality scores were contained in the immunoSEQ output, filtering matching that applied to full-length reads could not be performed. Sequences were annotated with PyIR, a Python wrapper for IgBLAST v1.9, using IMGT germline references to assign V/J genes and CDR3. Reads were removed for weak V/J assignments (E-value above 1e-6), missing CDR3, stop codons, out-of-frame junctions, or ambiguous translated residues. V3J clonotypes were defined by identical inferred V gene, J gene, and CDR3 amino acid sequence. Percentage overlap between repertoires was computed as shared unique clonotypes divided by the size of the smaller repertoire. Repertoire richness was assessed with RTK rarefaction, the Chao1 estimator, and Recon v2.1 estimates of unobserved clonotypes. In its TCRdb copy, this immuneACCESS table keeps in-frame sequences only and misses some clones. Where compared with another copy, unresolved V genes explain less than half of these, and the others have no known cause. From that table come the V and J calls and clone size; the DNA was used to work out D and trimming. Across this sample there are around 430,000 clones, with roughly 80% seen only once. The ten largest clones add up to about 13% of the sample.

The source is a woman between 40 and 50 years old in good health. Some clones in this sample may be carry-over from other donors' samples. Recombination linked TRBV5-1 to TRBJ2-7; the D gene is unclear. Sequenced input: PBMCs. The CDR3 in this case is CASSFAPGGPYEQYF. The bases are TGCGCCAGCAGCTTCGCTCCGGGTGGACCCTACGAGCAGTACTTC.